A single sample is the source of the 15 T cell receptor beta chains below, sequenced in a study of CD8 T cells in ankylosing spondylitis. MiXCR, applied by TCRdb to the 5' RACE reads, yields one record per CDR3 protein. The sample carries a few hundred thousand distinct CDR3 sequences, more than 9% recorded once. Sequenced sample: blood, either unsorted or a sorted T cell fraction (not recorded which). The receptor set was obtained from a female donor with ankylosing spondylitis or in good health (not recorded which).

This clonotype was detected many times. This rearrangement joins TRBV3-1 to TRBJ2-2; D gene unclear. In germline, CDR1 is LGHDT, CDR2 YNNKEL (reference sequence). The CDR3 covers 13 residues. Deletions cut 3 bases from V and 5 bases from J, with 7 bases between. CDR3 DNA sequence: TGTGCCAGCAGCCAGGCGACTACCGGGGAGCTGTTTTTT. It specifies CASSQATTGELFF.

This clonotype was seen ten or more times. The genes are TRBV12-3 or TRBV12-4 and TRBJ2-7; unclear D gene. The length of the CDR3 is 14 residues. The V end lost 6 bases, the J end lost 0 bases, and 12 bases lay between the germline ends. DNA of the CDR3: TGTGCCAGCAGCCAAAGCACACACTCCTACGAGCAGTACTTC. Translation gives CASSQSTHSYEQYF.

In this sample, this clonotype turned up many times. The rearrangement uses TRBV20-1 and TRBJ2-7; D may be TRBD2 (6 bases). The CDR3 has 14 amino acids. Germline V gene lookup returns CDR1 DFQATT and CDR2 SNEGSKA (reference sequence). Deletions cut 5 bases from V and 2 bases from J, with 16 bases between. CDR3 region: CSAVRDWGAYEQYF. DNA for the CDR3: TGCAGTGCTGTCCGGGATTGGGGGGCCTACGAGCAGTACTTC.

This clonotype occurred many times. The chain recombines TRBV7-2 with TRBJ2-5, with D uncertain. V lost 1 base to trimming and J lost 0 bases, with 9 bases between them. The length of the CDR3 is 15 residues. Per germline, CDR1 SGHTA and CDR2 FQGNSA. In nucleotides, the CDR3 is TGTGCCAGCAGCTTAGTGGGCAGGTACCAAGAGACCCAGTACTTC. Translating gives CASSLVGRYQETQYF.

The chain uses TRBV7-2 and TRBJ2-1; tentative D call: TRBD2 (6 bases). V was pared by 5 bases and J by 7 bases, with 15 bases between. The CDR3 contains 14 residues. The germline V gene has CDR1 SGHTA and CDR2 FQGNSA. The CDR3 region has the DNA TGTGCCAGCAGCGGACTAAGGACCTCTAATGAGCAGTTCTTC. It is translated as CASSGLRTSNEQFF.

With regard to this clonotype: A read error may be the cause here, since a much bigger clone is one base away. The CDR3 DNA sequence: TGCAGTGCTGGCTCAGGGGCTGGGGCCAACGTCCTGACTTTC. Translated, it gives CSAGSGAGANVLTF. This rearrangement joins TRBV20-1 to TRBJ2-6, with D possibly TRBD1 on 6 matching bases. Trimming took off 5 bases at V and 2 bases at J, with 10 bases between the two ends. CDR1 is DFQATT, CDR2 SNEGSKA, per germline (reference sequence). The CDR3 contains 14 residues.

This clonotype has ten or more counts. This chain joins TRBV7-2 and TRBJ2-3; TRBD1 matches 9 bases. Germline CDR1 reads SGHTA; CDR2 reads FQGNSA. There are 14 residues in the CDR3. Trimming removed 5 bases from V and 6 bases from J; junction bases left unmatched: 6. The CDR3 DNA sequence: TGTGCCAGCAGCCAGGGACAGGGCTTGGATACGCAGTATTTT. Translated: CASSQGQGLDTQYF.

The chain uses TRBV4-1 and TRBJ2-2, with 7 bases matching TRBD1. CDR1 MGHRA and CDR2 YSYEKL come from the germline V gene. V lost 0 bases and J lost 7; bases outside the gene matches: 14. The CDR3 runs 18 residues. The CDR3 DNA is TGCGCCAGCAGCCAAGATACGCGCCAGGGGGTCGCGGGCGGGGAGCTGTTTTTT. Amino acid sequence: CASSQDTRQGVAGGELFF.

The CDR3 here is CASSLSGGGSTYEQYF. CDR3 bases: TGTGCCAGCAGCTTATCTGGGGGGGGAAGTACGTACGAGCAGTACTTC. The rearrangement links TRBV7-6 to TRBJ2-7; 7 bases align to TRBD2. V shed 2 bases and J 4 bases; nucleotides not matched to a gene: 11. Germline V gene data show CDR1 as SGHVS and CDR2 as FNYEAQ. The CDR3 spans 16 residues.

This clonotype was observed at least ten times. The genes are TRBV20-1 and TRBJ2-2; TRBD1 might be the D (5 bases). Deletions cut 7 bases from V and 0 bases from J, with 9 bases between. The CDR3 loop spans 13 amino acids. From germline, CDR1 is DFQATT and CDR2 SNEGSKA (reference sequence). The CDR3 protein is CSVTASNTGELFF. The CDR3, as DNA: TGCAGTGTGACAGCTTCGAACACCGGGGAGCTGTTTTTT.

Ten or more counts support this clonotype. The V and J genes are TRBV5-1 and TRBJ2-1; 7 nucleotides line up with TRBD2. Germline-derived CDR1 and CDR2 are SGHRS and YFSETQ. There are 15 residues in the CDR3. Trimming at V came to 0 bases and at J to 9 bases, leaving 9 bases not matched to a gene. The CDR3 DNA reads as TGCGCCAGCAGCTTGGTGGAGGGAGGGATGTTTGAGCAGTTCTTC. Residues: CASSLVEGGMFEQFF.

The chain couples TRBV20-1 to TRBJ2-6; TRBD1 matches 8 bases. J lost 1 base, V lost 7 bases, and 15 bases had no gene match. Germline V gives CDR1 DFQATT, CDR2 SNEGSKA (reference sequence). The CDR3 is made up of 18 amino acids. Here the CDR3 DNA reads TGCAGTGGGGTCGTCGGACAGGGAGGAATTTCTGGGGCCAACGTCCTGACTTTC. It encodes CSGVVGQGGISGANVLTF.

The table lists this clonotype with many counts. The rearrangement links TRBV6-1 to TRBJ2-1; 8 nucleotides agree with TRBD2. Germline CDR1 and CDR2: MNHNS and SASEGT. Losses at the gene ends were 6 bases for V and 10 bases for J; bases not matched to a gene: 2. This CDR3 has 11 residues. CDR3 coding DNA: TGTGCCAGCAGGATAGCGGGGGAGCAGTTCTTC. Translation gives CASRIAGEQFF.

On this clonotype: A much larger clone lies a single base off, so this may be a read error. This chain connects TRBV14 to TRBJ1-3, with D unclear. CDR1 SGHDN and CDR2 FVKESK come from the germline V gene. This CDR3 is 13 amino acids long. The ends were cut back, 6 bases at V and 0 bases at J, with 6 bases in the middle. CDR3 loop: CASRISSGNTIYF. The CDR3 nucleotides read TGTGCCAGCAGGATTAGCTCTGGAAACACCATATATTTT.

In its sample, this clonotype was seen a few times. A junction end diverges from the germline sequence, so it may reflect a read error. The gene calls are TRBV7-9 and TRBJ1-2; tentatively, D is TRBD1 (5 bases). CDR1 and CDR2 (germline): SEHNR, FQNEAQ (reference sequence). The CDR3 extends over 13 amino acids. In DNA, the CDR3 is TGTGCCAGCAGCCCCGACAGTAACTATGGCGACACCTTC. It is translated as CASSPDSNYGDTF.